The subject of this entry is one T cell receptor (beta chain). Sequenced by immunoSEQ multiplex PCR; TCRdb stores in-frame clones only, minus some. The sample consists of around 300,000 clones, around nine tenths of them appearing once. Germline V gene data show CDR1 as SGHRS and CDR2 as YFSETQ. The CDR3 runs to 14 residues. The V and J ends lost 3 bases and 6 bases respectively, with 13 bases between them. The sample comes from a study of blood T cell repertoires in COVID-19. Study summary: T cells, B-cell-depleted T cells, or PBMCs supplied cDNA or gDNA.

The chain couples TRBV5-1 to TRBJ2-1, with D possibly TRBD1 on 7 matching bases. Material: peripheral blood. This TCR derives from a man aged 45 to 65 with active or convalescent COVID-19. The CDR3 DNA reads as TGCGCCAGCAGCTGGCGACAGGGAGGCAATGAGCAGTTCTTC. It translates to CASSWRQGGNEQFF.